What follows describes a single TCR beta chain. Together with a sample-barcoded 5' primer, a J-beta primer mix was included in a second PCR lasting about 7 to 11 cycles. One entry per CDR3 protein results from TCRdb running MiXCR on the 5' RACE reads. The data hold about 830,000 distinct CDR3 sequences, with around 62% observed a single time. This sample is part of a study of blood T cells in healthy people across ages. The ends lost 6 bases at V and 2 bases at J; junction bases unmatched: 6. CDR1 is SNHLY and CDR2 is FYNNEI in the germline V gene. The CDR3 is made up of 14 amino acids. The V call is TRBV2, the J call TRBJ2-7; 8 nucleotides line up with TRBD2. Sequenced: blood. The TCR was taken from a man younger than 40 in good health. The CDR3 loop is CASRERGSPYEQYF. The CDR3 DNA sequence: TGTGCCAGCAGGGAGCGGGGGAGCCCCTACGAGCAGTACTTC.